The 8 T cell receptor beta chains below were found in one sample sequenced in a study of blood T cell repertoires in COVID-19. Assay used: immunoSEQ multiplex PCR; TCRdb lists only in-frame clones, some missing. The sample contains about 74,000 clones, roughly 85% of which appear only once. The sequenced sample was peripheral blood. Receptors were obtained from a man in his forties or fifties with acute or convalescent COVID-19.

The chain has TRBV13 and TRBJ2-7; tentatively, D is TRBD2 (7 bases). CDR1 and CDR2 from the germline V gene are PRHDT and FYEKMQ (reference sequence). This CDR3 comprises 20 residues. V lost 5 bases, J lost 5 bases, and 34 bases lay in between. The CDR3 DNA reads TGTGCCAGCAGCGCCAACTTGGGTCGGGGGGCTAACCGGGGAGTTAACGAGCAGTACGTC. Translation gives CASSANLGRGANRGVNEQYV.

The DNA of the CDR3 is TGTGCCAGAAGCTTGGTGGCAGGGGGCTTGGATACGCAGTATTTT. Its translation is CARSLVAGGLDTQYF. The chain combines TRBV5-3 with TRBJ2-3; TRBD1 matches at 8 bases. TRBV5-3 is placed among ORFs of uncertain function. The V gene end was trimmed by 0 bases and the J gene end by 6 bases; junction bases not matched to a gene: 6. The CDR3 runs 15 residues.

The chain has TRBV11-2 and TRBJ2-2; 7 bases map to TRBD1. The CDR3 is 18 residues long. CDR1 and CDR2 (germline): SGHAT, FQNNGV. Trimming at V came to 6 bases and at J to 0 bases, leaving 13 bases not matched to a gene. CDR3 amino acids: CASRKMKNRGPNTGELFF. The CDR3 DNA reads TGTGCCAGCAGGAAGATGAAAAACAGGGGTCCGAACACCGGGGAGCTGTTTTTT.

In this sample, this clone turned up once. This chain links TRBV5-1 with TRBJ2-2; possibly TRBD1 for D (8 bases). Germline CDR1 reads SGHRS; CDR2 reads YFSETQ. V lost 3 bases and J 6 bases, leaving 18 bases between the germline ends. This CDR3 contains 16 residues. In DNA, the CDR3 is TGCGCCAGCAGCTCCCCGACAGGGGAGGGCGCCGGGGAGCTGTTTTTT. Its translation: CASSSPTGEGAGELFF.

The V call is TRBV15, the J call TRBJ1-1; 7 bases align to TRBD1. Germline assignment: CDR1 LNHNV and CDR2 YYDKDF (reference sequence). The CDR3 loop spans 14 amino acids. V shed 0 bases, J shed 11 bases, and the junction held 9 bases outside the gene matches. This CDR3 is CATSRDLGGGVAFF. CDR3 DNA: TGTGCCACCAGCAGAGATTTAGGGGGCGGAGTGGCTTTCTTT.

In DNA form, the CDR3 reads TGTGCCTGGAGTAGGACAGATTACGAGCAGTACGTC. Translation: CAWSRTDYEQYV. This chain connects TRBV30 to TRBJ2-7, with D possibly matching TRBD1 (6 bases). The ends were cut back, 2 bases at V and 4 bases at J, with 9 bases in the middle. The CDR3 is 12 residues long. CDR1 and CDR2 from the germline V gene are GTSNPN and SVGIG (reference sequence).

This chain connects TRBV5-1 to TRBJ2-5, with TRBD1 matching over 12 bases. The CDR3 has 16 residues. The junction had 9 bases not matched to a gene; V was cut back by 4 bases and J by 5 bases. The V gene's germline CDR1 is SGHRS and CDR2 YFSETQ. The CDR3 coding sequence is TGCGCCAGCAGCGGATCCGGGACAGGGGGCTTTGAGACCCAGTACTTC. It yields the protein CASSGSGTGGFETQYF.

A single count supports this clone. V gene TRBV27 combines with J gene TRBJ2-3, with TRBD1 identical over 8 bases. CDR1 MNHEY and CDR2 SMNVEV come from the germline V gene (reference sequence). This CDR3 contains 13 residues. V trimming: 7 bases; J trimming: 1 base; junction bases outside the gene matches: 1. CDR3 amino acids: CASTGGGTDTQYF. CDR3 in DNA: TGTGCCAGCACAGGGGGCGGCACAGATACGCAGTATTTT.